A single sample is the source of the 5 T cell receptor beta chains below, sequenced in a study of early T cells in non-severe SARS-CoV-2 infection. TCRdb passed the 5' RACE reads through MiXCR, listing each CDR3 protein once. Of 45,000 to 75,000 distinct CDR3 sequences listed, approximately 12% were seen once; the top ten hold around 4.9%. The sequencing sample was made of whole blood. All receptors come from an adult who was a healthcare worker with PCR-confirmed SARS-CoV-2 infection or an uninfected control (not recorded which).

This CDR3 reads CASRERDRGSGYTF. In DNA, the CDR3 is TGTGCCAGCCGCGAGAGGGACAGGGGGTCTGGCTACACCTTC. The chain is built from TRBV3-1 and TRBJ1-2; 11 positions agree with TRBD1. This CDR3 is 14 amino acids long. V lost 8 bases and J lost 7; bases outside the gene matches: 9. In germline, CDR1 is LGHDT, CDR2 YNNKEL (reference sequence).

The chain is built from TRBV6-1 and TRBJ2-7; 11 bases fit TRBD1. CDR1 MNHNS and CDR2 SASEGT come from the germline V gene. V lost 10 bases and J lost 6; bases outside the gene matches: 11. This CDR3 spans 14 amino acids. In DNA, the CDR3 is TGTGCCACGCTACAGACCGGGACAGGGGGCGAGCAGTACTTC. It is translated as CATLQTGTGGEQYF.

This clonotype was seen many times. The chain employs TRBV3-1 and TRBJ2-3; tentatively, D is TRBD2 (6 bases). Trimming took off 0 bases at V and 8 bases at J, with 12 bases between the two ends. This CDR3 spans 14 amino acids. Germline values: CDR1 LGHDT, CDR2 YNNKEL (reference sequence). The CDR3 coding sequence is TGTGCCAGCAGCCAAGATTTCTCGCGGGGTACGCAGTATTTT. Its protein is CASSQDFSRGTQYF.

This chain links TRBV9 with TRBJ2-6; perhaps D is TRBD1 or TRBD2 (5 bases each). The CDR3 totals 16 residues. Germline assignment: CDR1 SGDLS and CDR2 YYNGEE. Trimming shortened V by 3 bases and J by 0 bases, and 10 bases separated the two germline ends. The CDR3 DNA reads TGTGCCAGCAGCGCCGGGACCAACTCTGGGGCCAACGTCCTGACTTTC. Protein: CASSAGTNSGANVLTF.

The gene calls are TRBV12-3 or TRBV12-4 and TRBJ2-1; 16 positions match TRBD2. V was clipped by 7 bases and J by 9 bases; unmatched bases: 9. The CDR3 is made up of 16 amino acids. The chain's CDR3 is CASIPGLAGGAGEQFF. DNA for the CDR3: TGTGCCAGCATACCGGGACTAGCGGGAGGGGCTGGTGAGCAGTTCTTC.